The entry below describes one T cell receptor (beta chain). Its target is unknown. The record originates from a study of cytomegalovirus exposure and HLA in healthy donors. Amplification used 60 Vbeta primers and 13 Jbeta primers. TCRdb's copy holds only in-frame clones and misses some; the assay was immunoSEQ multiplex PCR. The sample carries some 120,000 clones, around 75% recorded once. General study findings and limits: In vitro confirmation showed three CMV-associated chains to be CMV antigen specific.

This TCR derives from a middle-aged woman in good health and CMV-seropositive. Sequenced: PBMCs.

CDR3 sequence: CASSYEGTGYTF. CDR3 DNA: TGTGCCAGCAGTTACGAGGGAACTGGCTACACCTTC. The chain links TRBV6-5 to TRBJ1-2; no firm D call. The CDR3 runs to 12 residues. Germline CDR1 and CDR2: MNHEY and SVGAGI. V was clipped by 2 bases and J by 7 bases, with 8 bases between them.